This T cell receptor (beta chain) was recovered during a study of early T cells in non-severe SARS-CoV-2 infection (dated by TCRdb to about 2021). Study-wide context: Because TCR sequencing relied on bulk RNA taken from unsorted whole blood, pairing of alpha and beta chains was not possible.

Set within a cohort of healthcare workers in London, UK, this nested case-control study involved weekly PCR testing of nasopharyngeal swabs along with blood sampling. Healthcare workers were recruited during the week of the UK lockdown, between 23 and 31 March 2020, and followed weekly for up to 16 weeks. Trimming removed 3 bases from V and 5 bases from J, leaving 7 bases between the germline ends. The CDR1 and CDR2 encoded by the germline V gene are WSHSY and SAAADI. Its CDR3 holds 12 amino acids, cysteine through phenylalanine. This entry keeps only the CDR3 DNA: 36 bases, framed from base 1. This clonotype was observed at least ten times. No cognate antigen has been identified for it. Base qualities are missing; no much larger clone stands one base away. Points the paper makes about the study in general: VDJdb matching was skewed toward anti-spike CD8 responses and likely underestimated virus-specific expansions, missing private and CD4 specificities.

Library creation used 5' RACE. TCRdb names NextSeq 500 as the instrument used. The TCR library protocol attached unique molecular identifiers to individual cDNA molecules to correct for sequencing error and PCR bias. Both TCR alpha and beta chains were sequenced, and tight co-correlation was observed between alpha and beta sequence abundances in each sample. On the study's bioinformatics: Decombinator V4 was used to annotate the V gene, J gene and CDR3 of the TCR sequences. Expanded TCRs were defined as changing significantly between any two time points under a Poisson model with p below 0.0001. TCR abundances were normalised to the total number of TCRs sequenced in each sample and reported as counts per million. MAIT TCRs were defined by TRAV1-2 paired with TRAJ12, TRAJ20 or TRAJ33, and iNKT TCRs by TRAV10 paired with TRAJ18. VDJdb, accessed 1 November 2021, was searched for CMV, EBV and SARS-CoV-2 annotated TCRs, with TCRs annotated for multiple antigens excluded. Starting from the raw public reads, TCRdb applied fastp trimming at Q25, assembled clones with MiXCR and retained in-frame beta chains. Each record represents a unique CDR3 protein, reported with the most common genes and DNA among its rows. In this record, the V and J calls reflect TCRdb's handling and not the investigators' own analysis. The sample table lists around 46,000 distinct CDR3 sequences, around 6% of them with a count of one. The top ten hold about 5% of the sample.

This clonotype originated in an adult who was a healthcare worker with PCR-confirmed SARS-CoV-2 infection or an uninfected control (not recorded which). The material sequenced was whole blood. The sequence links TRBV10-2 to TRBJ1-1; the D gene identity is not certain. In nucleotide form, the sequence is TGCGCCAGCAGTGAAGGGCGAACTGAAGCTTTCTTT. Its protein product is CASSEGRTEAFF.